The 28 T cell receptor beta chains presented below share a single source sample, sequenced in a study of blood T cell repertoires in COVID-19. Clones were sequenced by immunoSEQ multiplex PCR, and TCRdb holds only the in-frame ones, with some missing. The sample has 400,000 or so clones; about nine tenths are singletons. The sample consisted of peripheral blood. The receptors originated from a woman aged 40 to 50 with COVID-19, enrolled during active disease.

CDR3 protein: CASSLVGARNTIYF. CDR3 coding DNA: TGTGCCAGCAGCTTGGTGGGGGCAAGAAACACCATATATTTT. V is TRBV5-6 and J is TRBJ1-3; TRBD1 is a possible D gene (6 bases). CDR3 length equals 14 residues. V dropped 0 bases and J dropped 5 bases, with 9 bases sitting between them. Germline V gene lookup returns CDR1 SGHDT and CDR2 YYEEEE.

V gene TRBV15 combines with J gene TRBJ1-2; D gene ambiguous. Trimming left V 0 bases short and J 8 bases short, with 10 bases between. Germline CDR1 reads LNHNV; CDR2 reads YYDKDF (reference sequence). This CDR3 is built from 13 residues. CDR3 sequence reads: CATSREGRLGYTF. CDR3 in DNA: TGTGCCACCAGCAGAGAAGGGAGGTTAGGCTACACCTTC. The variable domain in full, with the rest retrieved from reference TRBV15 and TRBJ1-2, is DAMVIQNPRYQVTQFGKPVTLSCSQTLNHNVMYWYQQKSSQAPKLLFHYYDKDFNNEADTPDNFQSRRPNTSFCFLDIRSPGLGDTAMYLCATSREGRLGYTFGSGTRLTVV.

The V gene is TRBV5-1, the J gene TRBJ1-1; TRBD1 agrees at 8 bases. Germline V gives CDR1 SGHRS, CDR2 YFSETQ. The CDR3 totals 15 residues. After removal of 4 bases from V and 4 bases from J, the junction contained 9 bases not matched to a gene. The CDR3 DNA reads TGCGCCAGCAGCCTTGGGAGGACAGGGCCCACTGAAGCTTTCTTT. This codes for CASSLGRTGPTEAFF.

Comments on this clone: This may come from a read error, since a much larger clone is one base off. J is TRBJ2-7 and V is TRBV6-2 or TRBV6-3; 11 positions agree with TRBD2. The CDR3 runs to 15 residues. The V gene end was trimmed by 0 bases and the J gene end by 2 bases; junction bases not matched to a gene: 0. Germline V gives CDR1 MNHEY, CDR2 SVGEGT. The CDR3: CASSYSTSGAYEQYF. DNA for the CDR3: TGTGCCAGCAGTTACTCGACTAGCGGGGCCTACGAGCAGTACTTC.

The CDR3 region has the DNA TGTGCCAGCAGCTTGGGCACAGGGCGCAATCAGCCCCAGCATTTT. Residues: CASSLGTGRNQPQHF. The J gene is TRBJ1-5, the V gene TRBV5-5; the D gene is possibly TRBD1 (6 bases). The CDR3 has 15 residues. V was trimmed by 0 bases and J by 2 bases, leaving 9 bases between them. Looked up from germline, CDR1 is SGHKS and CDR2 is YYEKEE (reference sequence).

The chain uses TRBV7-6 and TRBJ1-6; TRBD1 matches at 9 bases. Germline assignment: CDR1 SGHVS and CDR2 FNYEAQ. V gave up 2 bases and J gave up 0 bases; unmatched junction bases: 14. The CDR3 is made up of 21 amino acids. CDR3 DNA sequence: TGTGCCAGCAGCTTAAACCATGGACAGGGGACCATGAGCTCCTATAATTCACCCCTCCACTTT. It encodes CASSLNHGQGTMSSYNSPLHF.

V usage is TRBV11-2 and J usage is TRBJ2-7, with TRBD1 matching 7 bases. The junction had 8 bases not matched to a gene; V was cut back by 0 bases and J by 3 bases. Germline values: CDR1 SGHAT, CDR2 FQNNGV. This CDR3 comprises 16 residues. As DNA, the CDR3 is TGTGCCAGCAGCTTAGAAGTCTGGGACAGAGACTACGAGCAGTACTTC. It specifies CASSLEVWDRDYEQYF.

Notes on this clone: Other nucleotide sequences from this sample produce the same CDR3. This chain connects TRBV28 to TRBJ1-2; D gene unclear. Deletions cut 7 bases from V and 0 bases from J, with 9 bases between. This CDR3 has 13 amino acids. Germline values: CDR1 MDHEN, CDR2 SYDVKM. Here the CDR3 reads CASTTGANYGYTF. The DNA of the CDR3 is TGTGCCAGCACGACTGGAGCTAACTATGGCTACACCTTC.

This rearrangement joins TRBV28 to TRBJ1-2, with D perhaps TRBD1 (6 bases). Germline V gene sequence: CDR1 MDHEN, CDR2 SYDVKM. V dropped 7 bases and J dropped 6 bases, with 15 bases sitting between them. The CDR3 runs to 13 residues. The CDR3 nucleotides read TGTGCCAGCACCTACGGGGACACCCATGGCTACACCTTC. This encodes CASTYGDTHGYTF.

The chain is built from TRBV11-2 and TRBJ2-5, with D tentatively TRBD2 (7 bases). V dropped 1 base and J dropped 1 base, with 16 bases sitting between them. Germline CDR1 is SGHAT and CDR2 is FQNNGV. This CDR3 spans 17 amino acids. The CDR3: CASSLVGMGGAQETQYF. The CDR3 nucleotides are TGTGCCAGCAGCTTAGTGGGTATGGGGGGGGCCCAAGAGACCCAGTACTTC. The variable domain in full, completed from reference TRBV11-2 and TRBJ2-5, reads EAGVAQSPRYKIIEKRQSVAFWCNPISGHATLYWYQQILGQGPKLLIQFQNNGVVDDSQLPKDRFSAERLKGVDSTLKIQPAKLEDSAVYLCASSLVGMGGAQETQYFGPGTRLLVL.

The chain recombines TRBV3-1 (or the pseudogene TRBV3-2) with TRBJ2-1; 10 bases are a match to TRBD2. The J segment lost 8 bases and the V segment lost 4 bases, leaving 8 bases of the junction unmatched. The CDR3 length is 15 residues. Germline CDR1 is LGHDT and CDR2 is YNNKEL (reference sequence). CDR3 coding DNA: TGTGCCAGCAGCCGAAGCGGGAGGGGGGCTTATGAGCAGTTCTTC. Its protein is CASSRSGRGAYEQFF.

This chain joins TRBV27 and TRBJ2-7, with D perhaps TRBD1 (5 bases). Trimming left V 5 bases short and J 3 bases short, with 14 bases between. Germline V gene data show CDR1 as MNHEY and CDR2 as SMNVEV (reference sequence). CDR3 length equals 14 residues. The CDR3 protein is CASSPLGADYEQYF. The CDR3 DNA reads TGTGCCAGCAGTCCCTTAGGGGCCGACTACGAGCAGTACTTC.

This clone was observed a single time. This chain links TRBV7-9 with TRBJ1-2, with 8 positions matching TRBD1. The CDR3 totals 16 residues. The trim removed 5 bases at V and 4 bases at J, leaving 12 bases unmatched. Germline loops: CDR1 SEHNR, CDR2 FQNEAQ (reference sequence). For the CDR3, the DNA is TGTGCCAGCAGCCCCGTTATCGGACAGGGTCTCTATGGCTACACCTTC. Translation gives CASSPVIGQGLYGYTF. The variable domain in full, completed from reference TRBV7-9 and TRBJ1-2, reads DTGVSQNPRHKITKRGQNVTFRCDPISEHNRLYWYRQTLGQGPEFLTYFQNEAQLEKSRLLSDRFSAERPKGSFSTLEIQRTEQGDSAMYLCASSPVIGQGLYGYTFGSGTRLTVV.

The chain employs TRBV7-8 and TRBJ2-7, with D possibly matching TRBD1 (6 bases). Germline V CDR1 and CDR2: SGHVS, FQNEAQ. V was pared by 6 bases and J by 4 bases, with 25 bases between. This CDR3 contains 17 residues. The CDR3 reads CASSPQVGLGTIYEQYF. CDR3 DNA: TGTGCCAGCAGTCCACAGGTCGGGCTCGGGACAATATACGAGCAGTACTTC.

This clone has just one count. The gene calls are TRBV12-3 or TRBV12-4 and TRBJ2-5, with TRBD2 as a possible D gene (6 bases). This CDR3 region has 11 residues. V was clipped by 0 bases and J by 10 bases, with 6 bases between them. The CDR3 nucleotides are TGTGCCAGCAGTTTAGCCGGGGGCCAGTACTTC. As protein: CASSLAGGQYF.

The chain has TRBV4-3 and TRBJ1-1; TRBD1 might be the D (5 bases). Germline V CDR1 and CDR2: LGHNA, YSLEER. Deletions cut 0 bases from V and 3 bases from J, with 11 bases between. The CDR3 contains 15 residues. The CDR3 DNA sequence: TGCGCCAGCAGCCAAGACCCAACGGGGGACACTGAAGCTTTCTTT. Protein: CASSQDPTGDTEAFF.

With regard to this clone: At one of its ends the junction is not consistent with the germline gene, which may arise from a read error. This sequence joins TRBV10-3 and TRBJ2-2; D possibly corresponds to TRBD2 (6 bases). The germline CDR1 and CDR2 sequences are ENHRY and SYGVKD. The CDR3 totals 16 residues. CDR3 bases: TGTGCCATCAGTGACGTCGGCGGGATGAACACCGGGAAGCTGTTTTTT. Amino acids: CAISDVGGMNTGKLFF.

The chain uses TRBV12-3 or TRBV12-4 and TRBJ2-1, with D possibly being TRBD2 (5 bases). CDR3 length: 13 amino acids. The V end was cut by 5 bases, the J end by 0 bases, with 5 bases between. The CDR3 DNA reads TGTGCCAGCAGTCGGGGCTCCTACAATGAGCAGTTCTTC. Translated, it gives CASSRGSYNEQFF.

The chain has TRBV5-6 and TRBJ2-7, with 7 bases lining up with TRBD1. Germline V CDR1 and CDR2: SGHDT, YYEEEE. The CDR3 extends over 16 amino acids. V lost 0 bases, J lost 0 bases, and 6 bases stayed unmatched. The CDR3 loop reads CASSLDLGTASYEQYF. The CDR3 DNA is TGTGCCAGCAGCTTGGATCTCGGGACAGCCTCCTACGAGCAGTACTTC.

This clone showed up many times. The chain links TRBV4-3 to TRBJ2-6; D call uncertain. There are 16 residues in the CDR3. Germline assignment: CDR1 LGHNA and CDR2 YSLEER. The V and J ends lost 0 bases and 2 bases respectively, with 8 bases between them. CDR3: CASSQEMAAGANVLTF. Written as DNA, the CDR3 is TGCGCCAGCAGCCAAGAGATGGCCGCTGGGGCCAACGTCCTGACTTTC.

V is TRBV7-2 and J is TRBJ1-5; 9 positions match TRBD1. CDR1 is SGHTA and CDR2 is FQGNSA in the germline V gene. The CDR3 sequence is 15 residues long. J lost 7 bases, V lost 6 bases, and 10 bases had no gene match. The CDR3 region is CASSNTGTGNQPQHF. CDR3 nucleotide sequence: TGTGCCAGCAGTAATACCGGGACAGGGAACCAGCCCCAGCATTTT.

The gene calls are TRBV4-3 and TRBJ2-3; the D gene is possibly TRBD2 (6 bases). The CDR3 runs to 18 residues. Trimming shortened V by 0 bases and J by 2 bases, and 18 bases separated the two germline ends. Germline V gene lookup returns CDR1 LGHNA and CDR2 YSLEER. CDR3 nucleotide sequence: TGCGCCAGCAGCCAAGACGGTAGTGGGAGGACCTTCACAGATACGCAGTATTTT. Its translation: CASSQDGSGRTFTDTQYF.

This chain links TRBV7-9 with TRBJ2-5; weak D call: TRBD2 (5 bases). V was trimmed by 3 bases and J by 2 bases, leaving 10 bases between them. The length of the CDR3 is 14 residues. Germline loops: CDR1 SEHNR, CDR2 FQNEAQ (reference sequence). CDR3 DNA: TGTGCCAGCAGCTTGAACGGGGTTCAAGAGACCCAGTACTTC. It translates to CASSLNGVQETQYF.

This clone was picked up one time. J is TRBJ1-5 and V is TRBV5-6; 8 nucleotides match TRBD1. The CDR3 consists of 16 residues. Germline values: CDR1 SGHDT, CDR2 YYEEEE. The V and J ends lost 4 bases and 9 bases, in that order; junction bases with no gene match: 15. The CDR3 DNA is TGTGCCAGCAGCATTTTCCGGACAGGGACCTTCGGGCCCCAGCATTTT. Translating gives CASSIFRTGTFGPQHF.

The count of this clone is one. The genes are TRBV19 and TRBJ1-1, with 11 bases identical to TRBD1. CDR1 is LNHDA, CDR2 SQIVND, per germline (reference sequence). V was clipped by 5 bases and J by 5 bases; unmatched bases: 4. CDR3 length: 14 amino acids. The CDR3 DNA follows: TGTGCCAGTAGTCAAGGGACAGGGGGAACTGAAGCTTTCTTT. Translation gives CASSQGTGGTEAFF. Supplemented by reference TRBV19 and TRBJ1-1, the full variable domain reads DGGITQSPKYLFRKEGQNVTLSCEQNLNHDAMYWYRQDPGQGLRLIYYSQIVNDFQKGDIAEGYSVSREKKESFPLTVTSAQKNPTAFYLCASSQGTGGTEAFFGQGTRLTVV.

The CDR3 DNA reads TGTGCCAGCAGCTCTCCCGAGGTCCCGGAGACCCAGTACTTC. Protein product: CASSSPEVPETQYF. The chain joins TRBV5-6 to TRBJ2-5; D is uncertain. The CDR3 is made up of 14 amino acids. Trimming pared 3 bases from V and 5 bases from J, leaving 14 bases between. The germline V gene has CDR1 SGHDT and CDR2 YYEEEE.

This clone has just a few counts. The chain combines TRBV5-8 with TRBJ1-1; D is unresolved. Per germline, CDR1 SGHTS and CDR2 YDEGEE. The CDR3 is 15 amino acids. V gave up 1 base and J gave up 1 base, with 11 bases separating them. CDR3 residues: CASSLLGRWNTEAFF. The CDR3 coding sequence is TGTGCCAGCAGCTTGCTTGGGAGATGGAACACTGAAGCTTTCTTT.

This clone was seen once. V usage is TRBV28 and J usage is TRBJ1-2; perhaps TRBD1 as D (6 bases). The CDR3 extends over 13 amino acids. Germline lookup yields CDR1 MDHEN and CDR2 SYDVKM. V was pared by 8 bases and J by 4 bases, with 14 bases between. The CDR3 here is CASLTVRGYGYTF. CDR3 DNA sequence: TGTGCCAGCTTGACCGTCAGGGGCTATGGCTACACCTTC.